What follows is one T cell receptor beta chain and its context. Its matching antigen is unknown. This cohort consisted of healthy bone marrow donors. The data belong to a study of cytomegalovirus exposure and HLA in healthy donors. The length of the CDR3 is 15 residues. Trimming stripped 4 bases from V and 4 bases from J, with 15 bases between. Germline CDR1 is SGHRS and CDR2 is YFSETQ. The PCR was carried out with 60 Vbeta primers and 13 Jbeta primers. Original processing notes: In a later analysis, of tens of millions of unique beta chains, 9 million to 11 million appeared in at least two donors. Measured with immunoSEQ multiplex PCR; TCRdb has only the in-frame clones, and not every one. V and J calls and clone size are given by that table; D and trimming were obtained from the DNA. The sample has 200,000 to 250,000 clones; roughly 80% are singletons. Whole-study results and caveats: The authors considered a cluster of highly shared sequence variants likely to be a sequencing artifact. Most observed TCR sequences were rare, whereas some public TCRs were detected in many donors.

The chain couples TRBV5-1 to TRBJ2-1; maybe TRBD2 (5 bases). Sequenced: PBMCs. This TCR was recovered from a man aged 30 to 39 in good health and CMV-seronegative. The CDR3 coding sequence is TGCGCCAGCAGCCTGACGGGAAACCCGTACAATGAGCAGTTCTTC. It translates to CASSLTGNPYNEQFF.